This is a list of T cell receptor beta chains from one sample in a study of blood T cell repertoires in COVID-19. Generated by immunoSEQ multiplex PCR, the TCRdb table keeps only in-frame clones and is missing some. This sample has about 150,000 clones, with 84% found just once. Material: peripheral blood. The receptors stem from a man between 65 and 85 years old with acute or convalescent COVID-19. Both conserved end residues are part of each CDR3. The D gene is left open where the match is weak. Expanded clones get a size class; other rows say once, few or many, or leave the size out.

.,TRBV7-2,TRBJ2-1,.,TGTGCCAGCAGCTTGACTTCGGGTCGTCCGAGCTCCTACAATGAGCAGTTCTTC,CASSLTSGRPSSYNEQFF
TRBD1,TRBV6-5,TRBJ1-6,.,TGTGCCAGCAGTATGACAGGGGGGGAATCACCCCTCCACTTT,CASSMTGGESPLHF
.,TRBV28,TRBJ1-5,.,TGTGCCAGCAGTTTTACTACGGACAGTCCCCGAGGCCAGCCCCAGCATTTT,CASSFTTDSPRGQPQHF
TRBD2,TRBV28,TRBJ2-3,.,TGTGCCAGCAGTTCCCAAGCGAAGCGGGGGGGTTTTGGCACAGATACGCAGTATTTT,CASSSQAKRGGFGTDTQYF
TRBD1,TRBV30,TRBJ1-6,.,TGTGCCTGGAGGGGTGACAGGGGAATCGATTCACCCCTCCACTTT,CAWRGDRGIDSPLHF
.,TRBV6-6,TRBJ2-7,.,TGTGCCAGCAGCCCGGTTTCCTACGAGCAGTACTTC,CASSPVSYEQYF
.,TRBV28,TRBJ2-1,.,TGTGCCAGCAGTTTTCCCGGGAGATCCTACAATGAGCAGTTCTTC,CASSFPGRSYNEQFF
.,TRBV12-3/TRBV12-4,TRBJ2-7,.,TGTGCCAGCAGTCTCGACAGGGAGGACGAGCAGTACTTC,CASSLDREDEQYF
TRBD2,TRBV6-5,TRBJ2-5,.,TGTGCCAGCAGCGGGGGTTGGACTAGCGAAGAGACCCAGTACTTC,CASSGGWTSEETQYF
.,TRBV10-1,TRBJ2-2,once,TGCGCCAGCAGTGAAGGGGGAACCACCGGGGAGCTGTTTTTT,CASSEGGTTGELFF
TRBD1,TRBV5-1,TRBJ2-3,.,TGCGCCAGCAGCCCAAACGCGGGACAGGGACTTGCAGATACGCAGTATTTT,CASSPNAGQGLADTQYF
.,TRBV19,TRBJ2-5,once,TGTGCCAGTAGTATGGGTAGCGGCAAAGAGACCCAGTACTTC,CASSMGSGKETQYF
.,TRBV12-3/TRBV12-4,TRBJ2-2,.,TGTGCCAGCAGTCGGGTGGCCGGGGAGCTGTTTTTT,CASSRVAGELFF
.,TRBV4-1,TRBJ1-6,.,TGCGCCAGCAGCCAAGATTACCAGGGCGGCTCACCCCTCCACTTT,CASSQDYQGGSPLHF
.,TRBV10-2,TRBJ1-1,.,TGCGCCAGCAGTGATCCAGGTTCGGACACTGAAGCTTTCTTT,CASSDPGSDTEAFF
.,TRBV24-1,TRBJ2-7,.,TGTGCCACCAGTGTAGGAGAGAACTACGAGCAGTACTTC,CATSVGENYEQYF
.,TRBV3-1/TRBV3-2,TRBJ1-4,.,TGTGCCAGCAGCCACGATCGGGGTACCCTAGAATGGAAACTGTTTTTT,CASSHDRGTLEWKLFF
TRBD2,TRBV4-1,TRBJ2-1,.,TGCGCCAGCAGCCTCCAGCCAGGACTAGCGTGGAATGAGCAGTTCTTC,CASSLQPGLAWNEQFF
TRBD2,TRBV19,TRBJ2-1,once,TGTGCCAGTAGGCGAGCGGGGGCCGCCTACAATGAGCAGTTCTTC,CASRRAGAAYNEQFF
.,TRBV20-1,TRBJ2-7,.,TGCAGTGCTCCAGGTCAAAAGGAGCAGTACTTC,CSAPGQKEQYF
TRBD1,TRBV12-5,TRBJ2-3,few,TGTGCTAGTGGGCCCTCCGGGACAGGGACAGATACGCAGTATTTT,CASGPSGTGTDTQYF
.,TRBV4-1,TRBJ1-4,.,TGCGCCAGCAGCCAAGACGTCGTATCCCCTGAAAAACTGTTTTTT,CASSQDVVSPEKLFF
.,TRBV7-9,TRBJ1-2,.,TGTGCCAGCAGCTTTGGGCCGGGGGGGGCCTATGGCTACACCTTC,CASSFGPGGAYGYTF
.,TRBV6-2/TRBV6-3,TRBJ1-3,.,TGTGCCAGCAGTTTTCGCCAGACTTATTCTGGAAACACCATATATTTT,CASSFRQTYSGNTIYF
.,TRBV7-3,TRBJ2-2,once,TGTGCCAGCAGCCTACCTAGCTCCTCGGGCACCGGGGAGCTGTTTTTT,CASSLPSSSGTGELFF
.,TRBV6-5,TRBJ2-2,.,TGTGCCAGCAGTTACTCGCCTGAGACAGAGCTGTTTTTT,CASSYSPETELFF
.,TRBV29-1,TRBJ2-3,.,TGCAGCGTTGAGGAGGGAGCGAGCACAGATACGCAGTATTTT,CSVEEGASTDTQYF
.,TRBV6-6,TRBJ2-1,.,TGTGCCAGCAGCAACCGAGGTAGCGGCAATGAGCAGTTCTTC,CASSNRGSGNEQFF
.,TRBV4-1,TRBJ2-7,.,TGCGCCAGCAGCCAATACTCCGATCGAGGCCAAGCCTACGAGCAGTACTTC,CASSQYSDRGQAYEQYF
TRBD1,TRBV7-9,TRBJ1-2,.,TGTGCCAGCAGCCTTCCCGGACAGGGAGGTGGCTACACCTTC,CASSLPGQGGGYTF